The 24 T cell receptor beta chains below come from one sample, sequenced in a study of radiotherapy plus CTLA-4 blockade in lung cancer. The protocol was immunoSEQ multiplex PCR, while the TCRdb copy is restricted to in-frame clones and leaves out a portion. The repertoire consists of 50,000 to 75,000 clones, with around three quarters occurring once and the leading ten covering under 5%. Sample: peripheral blood, taken from a patient treated with radiotherapy plus ipilimumab. The receptors derive from a human donor with non-small cell lung cancer who had a complete response to radiotherapy plus ipilimumab.

The V call is TRBV5-3, the J call TRBJ2-3, with 7 bases that match TRBD1. TRBV5-3 is given ORF status, its function remaining uncertain. The CDR3 is 13 residues long. V trimming: 10 bases; J trimming: 4 bases; junction bases outside the gene matches: 9. In nucleotides, the CDR3 is TGTGCCTCTTACTTAACAGGGGCAGATACGCAGTATTTT. This translates into CASYLTGADTQYF.

The rearrangement joins TRBV2 to TRBJ2-5; possible D gene TRBD2, 5 bases. V shed 4 bases and J shed 0 bases, with 15 bases lying between them. Per the germline V gene, CDR1 is SNHLY and CDR2 is FYNNEI. CDR3 length: 16 amino acids. The CDR3 bases are TGTGCCAGCAGTGGTGGGAGCGCCCGCTACCAAGAGACCCAGTACTTC. This sequence encodes CASSGGSARYQETQYF.

Only a few counts were recorded for this clone. The chain joins TRBV7-6 to TRBJ1-2; 7 bases are a match to TRBD1. The CDR3 has 13 residues. From germline, CDR1 is SGHVS and CDR2 FNYEAQ. The trim removed 4 bases at V and 8 bases at J, leaving 7 bases unmatched. In nucleotides, the CDR3 is TGTGCCAGCAGCTACAGGACAGGTCAAGGCTACACCTTC. It is translated as CASSYRTGQGYTF.

The gene calls are TRBV5-6 and TRBJ1-2, with a weak D call TRBD1 (6 bases). This CDR3 is 13 amino acids long. Germline CDR1 is SGHDT and CDR2 is YYEEEE. V lost 2 bases and J 3 bases, leaving 8 bases between the germline ends. This CDR3 reads CASSLRGDYGYTF. In DNA, the CDR3 is TGTGCCAGCAGCTTAAGGGGGGACTATGGCTACACCTTC.

This chain joins TRBV4-1 and TRBJ2-1, with TRBD1 identical over 9 bases. This CDR3 is built from 17 residues. Per germline, CDR1 MGHRA and CDR2 YSYEKL. V shed 4 bases and J 6 bases; nucleotides not matched to a gene: 13. CDR3 sequence reads: CASSREWGDRVFNEQFF. The CDR3 DNA reads TGCGCCAGCAGCCGAGAATGGGGGGACAGGGTCTTCAATGAGCAGTTCTTC.

The chain carries TRBV15 and TRBJ1-5; TRBD1 might be the D (6 bases). The CDR3 is 14 amino acids. Deletions cut 1 base from V and 6 bases from J, with 10 bases between. Germline CDR1 is LNHNV and CDR2 is YYDKDF (reference sequence). The CDR3 DNA is TGTGCCACCAGCAGAGGGGGAGGGGGTCAGCCCCAGCATTTT. It specifies CATSRGGGGQPQHF.

J is TRBJ2-3 and V is TRBV30; TRBD2 matches at 8 bases. V lost 0 bases, J lost 6 bases, and 11 bases stayed unmatched. In germline, CDR1 is GTSNPN, CDR2 SVGIG (reference sequence). This CDR3 is built from 16 residues. The chain's CDR3 is CAWSVGTRGPLDTQYF. CDR3 nucleotide sequence: TGTGCCTGGAGTGTAGGGACTAGGGGTCCTTTGGATACGCAGTATTTT.

This chain uses TRBV7-9 with TRBJ2-7, with 8 positions matching TRBD2. J gave up 3 bases and V 3 bases, and 4 bases lay outside the gene matches. Per the germline V gene, CDR1 is SEHNR and CDR2 is FQNEAQ (reference sequence). The CDR3 runs 14 residues. As DNA, the CDR3 is TGTGCCAGCAGCTTCGGGGGGGCCGACTACGAGCAGTACTTC. Amino acid sequence: CASSFGGADYEQYF.

This clone has just a few counts. At one end the junction does not follow the germline gene, possibly because of a read error. This chain links TRBV18 with TRBJ1-1, with 7 bases lining up with TRBD1. The germline CDR1 and CDR2 sequences are KGHSH and LQKENI. CDR3 length equals 13 residues. In DNA, the CDR3 is TGTGCCAGCGCACCCACAGGGGAGAATGAAGCTTTCTTT. It specifies CASAPTGENEAFF.

Only a few counts were recorded for this clone. The chain carries TRBV5-1 and TRBJ2-1; 7 bases are shared with TRBD1. This CDR3 contains 14 residues. Germline assignment: CDR1 SGHRS and CDR2 YFSETQ. J gave up 8 bases and V 3 bases, and 8 bases lay outside the gene matches. CDR3 coding DNA: TGCGCCAGCAGCTGGGGTACAGGGGATGATGAGCAGTTCTTC. This translates into CASSWGTGDDEQFF.

This clone has just one count. CDR3 coding DNA: TGTGCCAGCAGCTGGACAGGTAACACAGATACGCAGTATTTT. This sequence encodes CASSWTGNTDTQYF. The V call is TRBV7-9, the J call TRBJ2-3; 7 bases are shared with TRBD1. The germline CDR1 and CDR2 sequences are SEHNR and FQNEAQ (reference sequence). The CDR3 covers 14 residues. V shed 4 bases, J shed 2 bases, and the junction held 3 bases outside the gene matches.

The chain joins TRBV10-3 to TRBJ1-4, with D unclear. Trimming shortened V by 0 bases and J by 8 bases, and 16 bases separated the two germline ends. The CDR3 covers 16 residues. The germline gives CDR1 ENHRY, CDR2 SYGVKD. The CDR3 DNA sequence: TGTGCCATCAGTGAGTCGAGAAGGGTAACTATGGAAAAACTGTTTTTT. As protein: CAISESRRVTMEKLFF.

The chain recombines TRBV11-3 with TRBJ2-2, with D tentatively TRBD1 or TRBD2 (6 bases each). The CDR3 runs 18 residues. Germline values: CDR1 SGHNT, CDR2 YENEEA. Trimming took off 5 bases at V and 2 bases at J, with 21 bases between the two ends. The CDR3 DNA follows: TGTGCCAGCAGCCCCGTCGGCTTCTACGGGGGCAACACCGGGGAGCTGTTTTTT. Translating gives CASSPVGFYGGNTGELFF.

The rearrangement joins TRBV18 to TRBJ1-5; possibly TRBD1 for D (5 bases). Germline CDR1 KGHSH, CDR2 LQKENI. The length of the CDR3 is 13 residues. Between the trimmed V and J ends, which lost 5 bases and 6 bases, there was a span of 11 bases. The CDR3 bases are TGTGCCAGCTCATCGGGGGAAGCTCAGCCCCAGCATTTT. Translated: CASSSGEAQPQHF.

The chain couples TRBV6-5 to TRBJ2-7, with TRBD2 matching over 12 bases. V lost 4 bases and J lost 4; bases outside the gene matches: 5. The CDR3 totals 15 residues. CDR1 is MNHEY, CDR2 SVGAGI, per germline. The CDR3 bases are TGTGCCAGCAGTTCTTTTACTAGCGGGAGGTACGAGCAGTACGTC. Its protein is CASSSFTSGRYEQYV.

The gene calls are TRBV5-5 and TRBJ1-5, with D perhaps matching TRBD1 (5 bases). The CDR3 is 17 amino acids. The germline CDR1 and CDR2 sequences are SGHKS and YYEKEE (reference sequence). The V end lost 0 bases, the J end lost 0 bases, and 13 bases lay between the germline ends. The CDR3 DNA follows: TGTGCCAGCAGCTTGGAGTCTGGGACCTATAGCAATCAGCCCCAGCATTTT. Translated, it gives CASSLESGTYSNQPQHF. The variable domain in full, with the rest retrieved from reference TRBV5-5 and TRBJ1-5, is DAGVTQSPTHLIKTRGQQVTLRCSPISGHKSVSWYQQVLGQGPQFIFQYYEKEERGRGNFPDRFSARQFPNYSSELNVNALLLGDSALYLCASSLESGTYSNQPQHFGDGTRLSIL.

This clone came up once. This chain links TRBV15 with TRBJ1-3; D uncertain. The CDR3 is made up of 15 amino acids. Trimming left V 0 bases short and J 0 bases short, with 6 bases between. Germline V gives CDR1 LNHNV, CDR2 YYDKDF (reference sequence). The DNA of the CDR3 is TGTGCCACCAGCAGAGATAAAGTCTCTGGAAACACCATATATTTT. It encodes CATSRDKVSGNTIYF.

This chain uses TRBV30 with TRBJ2-1; 10 bases map to TRBD1. The trim removed 1 base at V and 6 bases at J, leaving 0 bases unmatched. The CDR3 covers 13 residues. The germline V gene encodes CDR1 GTSNPN and CDR2 SVGIG (reference sequence). The CDR3: CAWSGTGGNEQFF. CDR3 in DNA: TGTGCCTGGAGTGGGACAGGGGGCAATGAGCAGTTCTTC.

The chain links TRBV29-1 to TRBJ2-7; maybe TRBD1 (6 bases). Germline CDR1 SQVTM, CDR2 ANQGSEA. The CDR3 runs 12 residues. V was pared by 7 bases and J by 2 bases, with 12 bases between. The CDR3 reads CSAIRDTYEQYF. CDR3 DNA sequence: TGCAGCGCTATCCGGGACACCTACGAGCAGTACTTC.

V is TRBV27 and J is TRBJ2-5; D may match TRBD1 or TRBD2 (5 bases each). The CDR3 totals 12 residues. CDR1 is MNHEY and CDR2 is SMNVEV in the germline V gene (reference sequence). With 8 bases removed from V and 5 bases from J, the gap between germline ends came to 12 bases. The CDR3 DNA reads TGTGCCAGCGGACGAGGGGCGGAGACCCAGTACTTC. It translates to CASGRGAETQYF.

This chain uses TRBV7-8 with TRBJ2-3; 12 bases line up with TRBD2. CDR3 size: 17 residues. The germline CDR1 and CDR2 sequences are SGHVS and FQNEAQ. V lost 5 bases, J lost 0 bases, and 6 bases stayed unmatched. The CDR3 bases are TGTGCCAGCAGCCCCAGACTAGCGGGAGTAAGCACAGATACGCAGTATTTT. The encoded protein is CASSPRLAGVSTDTQYF.

The table lists this clone with a few counts. The chain has TRBV10-3 and TRBJ2-2; D perhaps matches TRBD1 (6 bases). Germline CDR1 reads ENHRY; CDR2 reads SYGVKD. This CDR3 region has 15 residues. The V end was cut by 3 bases, the J end by 4 bases, with 12 bases between. The CDR3 DNA reads as TGTGCCATCAGTGATACCGGGACACCCACCGGGGAGCTGTTTTTT. Its translation is CAISDTGTPTGELFF.

The chain uses TRBV4-3 and TRBJ2-1; no firm D call. This CDR3 is 15 amino acids long. Trimming shortened V by 0 bases and J by 0 bases, and 6 bases separated the two germline ends. The V gene's germline CDR1 is LGHNA and CDR2 YSLEER. CDR3 in DNA: TGCGCCAGCAGCCAAGACGGCAGCTCCTACAATGAGCAGTTCTTC. Residues: CASSQDGSSYNEQFF.

This clone appeared a few times. The chain employs TRBV6-1 and TRBJ2-1, with D tentatively TRBD1 (5 bases). The length of the CDR3 is 15 residues. Germline V lookup: CDR1 MNHNS, CDR2 SASEGT. Trimming removed 5 bases at V and 5 bases at J, with 16 bases between. CDR3 bases: TGTGCCAGCAGTTTGGGTAGGGGCCCCAACAATGAGCAGTTCTTC. This encodes CASSLGRGPNNEQFF.